This T cell receptor beta chain was documented in a study of T-cell reconstitution after alpha-beta-depleted transplantation in children. Losses at the gene ends were 5 bases for V and 4 bases for J; bases not matched to a gene: 10. Germline V gene sequence: CDR1 GTSNPN, CDR2 SVGIG (reference sequence). The CDR3 totals 16 residues. Preparation of the TCRbeta library involved a method that used unique molecular identifiers. MiXCR, applied by TCRdb to the PCR reads, yields one record per CDR3 protein. The sample lists about 230,000 distinct CDR3 sequences, around 10% occurring once. This clonotype occurred many times.

Specimen: PBMCs from the stem cell graft donor, collected from the stem cell graft. The rearrangement uses TRBV30 and TRBJ1-3, with 11 bases fitting TRBD1. This receptor was identified in a human donor who donated a stem cell graft to a child with acute lymphoblastic leukemia. The CDR3 DNA reads as TGTGCCTGGGGGAACGGACAGGGGGCGGCGGGAAACACCATATATTTT. Encoded protein: CAWGNGQGAAGNTIYF.